Following are 32 T cell receptor beta chains from one sample sequenced in a study of long-term antiretroviral therapy in people with HIV. Sequencing relied on immunoSEQ assay v3.0, run at survey level. Clones were read by immunoSEQ multiplex PCR, and TCRdb kept only the in-frame ones, dropping some. The sample has 34,000 or so clones, almost 85% seen once. The material was unsorted PBMCs, obtained about 3.4 years after starting antiretroviral therapy. The source is a man between 18 and 35 years old with HIV.

V gene TRBV27 combines with J gene TRBJ2-7, with D possibly TRBD1 on 6 matching bases. The length of the CDR3 is 13 residues. CDR1 and CDR2 (germline): MNHEY, SMNVEV (reference sequence). With 5 bases removed from V and 4 bases from J, the gap between germline ends came to 12 bases. CDR3 sequence reads: CASSPRTAYEQYF. The CDR3 DNA is TGTGCCAGCAGTCCTAGGACAGCATACGAGCAGTACTTC.

This chain uses TRBV11-2 with TRBJ2-1; the match to TRBD2 covers 8 bases. V gave up 6 bases and J gave up 0 bases; unmatched junction bases: 4. The germline CDR1 and CDR2 sequences are SGHAT and FQNNGV. This CDR3 contains 15 residues. The CDR3 protein is CASRASGSSYNEQFF. The CDR3 nucleotides read TGTGCCAGCAGGGCCAGCGGGAGCTCCTACAATGAGCAGTTCTTC.

The count of this clone is one. The rearrangement uses TRBV18 and TRBJ2-1; D not certain. This CDR3 spans 13 amino acids. CDR1 is KGHSH, CDR2 LQKENI, per germline. Trimming stripped 3 bases from V and 5 bases from J, with 8 bases between. CDR3 DNA: TGTGCCAGCTCACCTTCGTTGGACAATGAGCAGTTCTTC. This encodes CASSPSLDNEQFF.

This sequence joins TRBV12-5 and TRBJ1-5; 7 bases align to TRBD1. V shed 7 bases and J 0 bases; nucleotides not matched to a gene: 6. Germline values: CDR1 LGHNT, CDR2 FRNRAP. The CDR3 length is 15 residues. DNA for the CDR3: TGTGCTAGTGCCCCGACAGGGTTTAGCAATCAGCCCCAGCATTTT. Translated: CASAPTGFSNQPQHF.

The chain uses TRBV20-1 and TRBJ1-1, with no clear D. Germline lookup yields CDR1 DFQATT and CDR2 SNEGSKA (reference sequence). V was shortened by 6 bases and J by 4 bases, with 9 bases between the two germline ends. The CDR3 has 11 amino acids. In nucleotides, the CDR3 is TGCAGTGCCTTCAGTGGCACTGAAGCTTTCTTT. Amino acid sequence: CSAFSGTEAFF.

The chain carries TRBV5-1 and TRBJ1-1, with 9 bases matching TRBD1. J gave up 0 bases and V 6 bases, and 6 bases lay outside the gene matches. CDR3 length equals 15 residues. The V gene's germline CDR1 is SGHRS and CDR2 YFSETQ. CDR3 DNA: TGCGCCAGCACCCGACAGGGGGGGATGAACACTGAAGCTTTCTTT. Translated: CASTRQGGMNTEAFF. The full variable domain, with the rest looked up from reference TRBV5-1 and TRBJ1-1, is KAGVTQTPRYLIKTRGQQVTLSCSPISGHRSVSWYQQTPGQGLQFLFEYFSETQRNKGNFPGRFSGRQFSNSRSEMNVSTLELGDSALYLCASTRQGGMNTEAFFGQGTRLTVV.

This clone has only a few counts. The gene calls are TRBV27 and TRBJ1-5; weak D call: TRBD1 (5 bases). CDR3 length: 16 residues. With 5 bases removed from V and 0 bases from J, the gap between germline ends came to 14 bases. Germline V lookup: CDR1 MNHEY, CDR2 SMNVEV (reference sequence). The DNA of the CDR3 is TGTGCCAGCAGTCCCGAGAGGGGTTCTAGCAATCAGCCCCAGCATTTT. Protein: CASSPERGSSNQPQHF.

This chain uses TRBV6-6 with TRBJ1-1; D is perhaps TRBD1 (5 bases). With 2 bases removed from V and 8 bases from J, the gap between germline ends came to 15 bases. The CDR3 loop spans 14 amino acids. Germline CDR1 is MNHNY and CDR2 is SVGAGI (reference sequence). CDR3 DNA: TGTGCCAGCAGTTACAGGGGCGCCTGGGAAGAAGCTTTCTTT. As protein: CASSYRGAWEEAFF.

The J gene is TRBJ1-1, the V gene TRBV4-2, with D perhaps matching TRBD1 (5 bases). The CDR3 has 13 residues. Germline V lookup: CDR1 LGHNA, CDR2 YNFKEQ. The V end lost 3 bases, the J end lost 7 bases, and 12 bases lay between the germline ends. CDR3 amino acids: CASSHGQSYEAFF. In DNA, the CDR3 is TGTGCCAGCAGCCACGGACAATCTTATGAAGCTTTCTTT.

This sequence joins TRBV5-1 and TRBJ1-1; tentative D call: TRBD1 (5 bases). The CDR3 is made up of 15 amino acids. The V and J ends lost 2 bases and 0 bases respectively, with 11 bases between them. Per the germline V gene, CDR1 is SGHRS and CDR2 is YFSETQ. CDR3 nucleotide sequence: TGCGCCAGCAGCTTAGGGGCCCCTATGAACACTGAAGCTTTCTTT. Protein: CASSLGAPMNTEAFF. The entire variable domain, with the rest obtained from reference TRBV5-1 and TRBJ1-1, is as follows: KAGVTQTPRYLIKTRGQQVTLSCSPISGHRSVSWYQQTPGQGLQFLFEYFSETQRNKGNFPGRFSGRQFSNSRSEMNVSTLELGDSALYLCASSLGAPMNTEAFFGQGTRLTVV.

V gene TRBV5-1 combines with J gene TRBJ1-1; 7 nucleotides line up with TRBD1. Losses at the gene ends were 0 bases for V and 1 base for J; bases not matched to a gene: 0. CDR1 SGHRS and CDR2 YFSETQ come from the germline V gene. CDR3 length: 14 amino acids. CDR3 loop: CASSLGTGNTEAFF. The CDR3 bases are TGCGCCAGCAGCTTGGGGACAGGGAACACTGAAGCTTTCTTT.

The genes are TRBV5-1 and TRBJ2-2, with 10 bases matching TRBD1. Germline V gene sequence: CDR1 SGHRS, CDR2 YFSETQ. The J segment lost 5 bases and the V segment lost 4 bases, leaving 5 bases of the junction unmatched. The CDR3 has 15 amino acids. CDR3 amino acids: CASSVDRGRTGELFF. CDR3 bases: TGCGCCAGCAGCGTTGACAGGGGGCGGACCGGGGAGCTGTTTTTT.

The chain links TRBV27 to TRBJ2-7; D may match TRBD1 or TRBD2 (6 bases each). The CDR3 covers 18 residues. With 3 bases removed from V and 1 base from J, the gap between germline ends came to 22 bases. Germline loops: CDR1 MNHEY, CDR2 SMNVEV (reference sequence). CDR3 nucleotides: TGTGCCAGCAGTTTTCGGGGGCCCGGATCGGACGTTTCCTACGAGCAGTACTTC. Amino acid sequence: CASSFRGPGSDVSYEQYF.

This chain links TRBV5-8 with TRBJ1-1; D possibly corresponds to TRBD1 (6 bases). Trimming left V 4 bases short and J 9 bases short, with 16 bases between. CDR1 and CDR2 from the germline V gene are SGHTS and YDEGEE. There are 13 residues in the CDR3. CDR3 amino acids: CASSPTADRKAFF. The CDR3 DNA sequence: TGTGCCAGCAGCCCGACCGCCGACAGGAAAGCTTTCTTT.

This chain uses TRBV7-8 with TRBJ2-7; TRBD2 matches 10 bases. V gave up 2 bases and J gave up 7 bases; unmatched junction bases: 8. This CDR3 is built from 15 residues. Germline V lookup: CDR1 SGHVS, CDR2 FQNEAQ. CDR3 protein: CASSLRLAGEREQYF. The DNA of the CDR3 is TGTGCCAGCAGCTTAAGGCTAGCGGGAGAACGGGAGCAGTACTTC.

The chain joins TRBV7-6 to TRBJ1-1; tentatively, D is TRBD1 (5 bases). Germline CDR1 SGHVS, CDR2 FNYEAQ. The CDR3 length is 13 residues. V lost 5 bases and J 6 bases, leaving 13 bases between the germline ends. CDR3 in amino acids: CASSPGDRAEAFF. As DNA, the CDR3 is TGTGCCAGCAGCCCGGGGGACCGGGCTGAAGCTTTCTTT.

This clone was observed once. V usage is TRBV27 and J usage is TRBJ2-1; 9 positions match TRBD1. The CDR3 extends over 12 amino acids. V shed 8 bases and J 8 bases; nucleotides not matched to a gene: 4. The germline V gene encodes CDR1 MNHEY and CDR2 SMNVEV (reference sequence). The CDR3 sequence: CASGTGSYEQFF. For the CDR3, the DNA is TGTGCCAGCGGGACAGGGTCTTATGAGCAGTTCTTC.

Only a few counts were recorded for this clone. The genes are TRBV2 and TRBJ2-7; D call uncertain. Germline-derived CDR1 and CDR2 are SNHLY and FYNNEI. There are 11 residues in the CDR3. CDR3 loop: CATTNGYEQYF. DNA for the CDR3: TGTGCAACTACTAACGGCTACGAGCAGTACTTC.

This clone has just a few counts. In DNA form, the CDR3 reads TGTGCCAGTAGTATAGGGGAGAACACTGAAGCTTTCTTT. It yields the protein CASSIGENTEAFF. The J gene is TRBJ1-1, the V gene TRBV19; D unclear. Trimming took 1 base from V and 1 from J, leaving 4 bases between them. This CDR3 has 13 amino acids. Looked up from germline, CDR1 is LNHDA and CDR2 is SQIVND (reference sequence).

This clone occurred a few times. The rearrangement uses TRBV19 and TRBJ1-2; TRBD1 matches at 10 bases. The CDR3 is 17 amino acids. V was pared by 3 bases and J by 5 bases, with 12 bases of the junction left unmatched. Germline V CDR1 and CDR2: LNHDA, SQIVND (reference sequence). As DNA, the CDR3 is TGTGCCAGTAGTATGGCACCACCGGGACAGGGGAGGTATGGCTACACCTTC. Its protein product is CASSMAPPGQGRYGYTF.

This clone was observed a single time. This sequence joins TRBV6-1 and TRBJ1-2; perhaps TRBD1 as D (5 bases). Germline V gene sequence: CDR1 MNHNS, CDR2 SASEGT. V was clipped by 6 bases and J by 1 base, with 9 bases between them. The CDR3 contains 13 residues. CDR3 sequence (DNA): TGTGCCAGCAGCCGGGACGGTAACTATGGCTACACCTTC. Translated: CASSRDGNYGYTF.

As to this clone: At one boundary the junction diverges from the germline segment, which might be a read error. V gene TRBV4-2 combines with J gene TRBJ2-2, with 9 bases fitting TRBD1. The CDR3 totals 16 residues. Germline CDR1 is LGHNA and CDR2 is YNFKEQ. CDR3 nucleotide sequence: TGTGCCAGCAGCCTAGCCGGGACAGGGAACCCCGGGGAGCTGTTTTTT. Protein product: CASSLAGTGNPGELFF.

This clone was seen more than once but under ten times. The chain joins TRBV9 to TRBJ2-7; D gene ambiguous. The CDR3 spans 14 residues. V was clipped by 3 bases and J by 1 base, with 11 bases between them. The germline V gene encodes CDR1 SGDLS and CDR2 YYNGEE. CDR3 coding DNA: TGTGCCAGCAGCGGGACCCCCTCGTCCTACGAGCAGTACTTC. It translates to CASSGTPSSYEQYF. The variable domain in full, completed from reference TRBV9 and TRBJ2-7, reads DSGVTQTPKHLITATGQRVTLRCSPRSGDLSVYWYQQSLDQGLQFLIQYYNGEERAKGNILERFSAQQFPDLHSELNLSSLELGDSALYFCASSGTPSSYEQYFGPGTRLTVT.

The chain has TRBV6-1 and TRBJ2-7, with D possibly matching TRBD1 (6 bases). Trimming stripped 2 bases from V and 2 bases from J, with 13 bases between. The CDR3 is made up of 15 amino acids. Germline CDR1 reads MNHNS; CDR2 reads SASEGT. In DNA, the CDR3 is TGTGCCAGCAGTGAAATTCTAGACAGGCCCTACGAGCAGTACTTC. This gives the protein CASSEILDRPYEQYF.

A remark on this clone: The same CDR3 also results from other DNA sequences found in this sample. This chain joins TRBV12-5 and TRBJ2-7; D is undetermined. Germline lookup yields CDR1 LGHNT and CDR2 FRNRAP. The CDR3 totals 11 residues. Trimming cost V 3 bases and J 4 bases, with 4 bases left between them. The CDR3 DNA reads as TGTGCTAGTGGTTTCGCGTACGAGCAGTACTTC. Its translation is CASGFAYEQYF. The full variable domain, its missing parts supplied by reference TRBV12-5 and TRBJ2-7, is DARVTQTPRHKVTEMGQEVTMRCQPILGHNTVFWYRQTMMQGLELLAYFRNRAPLDDSGMPKDRFSAEMPDATLATLKIQPSEPRDSAVYFCASGFAYEQYFGPGTRLTVT.

The chain employs TRBV9 and TRBJ1-2, with TRBD1 identical over 7 bases. This CDR3 region has 14 residues. From germline, CDR1 is SGDLS and CDR2 YYNGEE. Trimming took 3 bases from V and 7 from J; bases not matched to a gene: 9. The CDR3 here is CASSETGREFGYTF. In DNA, the CDR3 is TGTGCCAGCAGCGAGACAGGGCGGGAGTTTGGCTACACCTTC. Using reference TRBV9 and TRBJ1-2 for the parts outside the CDR3, the full variable domain is DSGVTQTPKHLITATGQRVTLRCSPRSGDLSVYWYQQSLDQGLQFLIQYYNGEERAKGNILERFSAQQFPDLHSELNLSSLELGDSALYFCASSETGREFGYTFGSGTRLTVV.

This clone was counted only a few times. The chain is built from TRBV5-6 and TRBJ2-7, with 10 bases identical to TRBD1. CDR1 and CDR2 (germline): SGHDT, YYEEEE. This CDR3 has 18 amino acids. V shed 4 bases, J shed 5 bases, and the junction held 18 bases outside the gene matches. CDR3 loop: CASSPTGDRGGIHDEQYF. The CDR3 nucleotides are TGTGCCAGCAGCCCGACCGGGGACAGGGGCGGAATTCACGACGAGCAGTACTTC.

The CDR3 loop reads CASSLGGALNYGYTF. The CDR3 bases are TGTGCCAGCAGCTTGGGGGGGGCATTAAACTATGGCTACACCTTC. The V call is TRBV5-6, the J call TRBJ1-2; tentatively, D is TRBD1 (6 bases). In germline, CDR1 is SGHDT, CDR2 YYEEEE. Trimming removed 0 bases from V and 2 bases from J, with 11 bases in between. The CDR3 has 15 residues.

This clone has more than one count but fewer than ten. V is TRBV7-9 and J is TRBJ1-5, with D uncertain. The germline gives CDR1 SEHNR, CDR2 FQNEAQ (reference sequence). CDR3 length equals 15 residues. Trimming removed 4 bases from V and 4 bases from J, with 14 bases in between. CDR3 protein: CASSSDGGANQPQHF. DNA of the CDR3: TGTGCCAGCAGCTCCGACGGAGGTGCAAATCAGCCCCAGCATTTT.

The gene calls are TRBV5-6 and TRBJ1-1; unclear D gene. Trimming left V 1 base short and J 4 bases short, with 8 bases between. The germline CDR1 and CDR2 sequences are SGHDT and YYEEEE. The CDR3 spans 13 residues. The CDR3 region has the DNA TGTGCCAGCAGCTTGCGTGGCCTCACTGAAGCTTTCTTT. Amino acid sequence: CASSLRGLTEAFF.

The gene calls are TRBV12-5 and TRBJ2-2, with D uncertain. CDR1 LGHNT and CDR2 FRNRAP come from the germline V gene. V shed 6 bases and J shed 6 bases, with 8 bases lying between them. The CDR3 is made up of 12 amino acids. The CDR3 coding sequence is TGTGCTAGTGGGTTCGGATCCGGGGAGCTGTTTTTT. Protein product: CASGFGSGELFF.

The chain recombines TRBV4-1 with TRBJ2-7; a possible D gene is TRBD2 (5 bases). Per the germline V gene, CDR1 is MGHRA and CDR2 is YSYEKL. The V and J ends lost 1 base and 4 bases respectively, with 14 bases between them. This CDR3 has 15 amino acids. Here the CDR3 reads CASSQVSGLEYEQYF. The CDR3 bases are TGCGCCAGCAGCCAAGTATCAGGACTTGAATACGAGCAGTACTTC.